The clone carrying this T cell receptor beta chain is a singleton in its sample. V was shortened by 4 bases and J by 8 bases, with 13 bases between the two germline ends. This CDR3 has 13 amino acids. Germline CDR1 is SGDLS and CDR2 is YYNGEE. The sample is drawn from a study of blood T cell repertoires in COVID-19. The wider study: T cells, B-cell-depleted T cells, or PBMCs provided the cDNA or gDNA that served as material.

Original data processing: Amplifying reference gene primers gave estimates of nucleated cell counts. The data were produced by immunoSEQ multiplex PCR, yet TCRdb's version contains in-frame clones alone and is incomplete. The V and J calls and clone size were taken over from that table, and D and trimming were inferred from the DNA. Here the sample spans 250,000 or so clones, roughly 89% being singletons. Material for sequencing was peripheral blood. The chain employs TRBV9 and TRBJ2-1, with D perhaps matching TRBD2 (6 bases). The clonotype was recovered from a woman aged 40 to 50 who had recovered from COVID-19. The CDR3 sequence is CASSLGGGDEQFF. CDR3 nucleotide sequence: TGTGCCAGCAGCCTAGGCGGAGGGGATGAGCAGTTCTTC.